The 10 T cell receptor beta chains given below trace back to one sample, sequenced in a study of blood T cell repertoires in COVID-19. Here immunoSEQ multiplex PCR was the method, and the copy in TCRdb shows in-frame clones only, minus some. The top ten hold more than 15% of the sample, which has fewer than 30,000 clones, roughly 84% seen once. Material for sequencing was peripheral blood. All receptors derive from a man between 65 and 79 years old with active COVID-19.

The chain carries TRBV24-1 and TRBJ1-2; 9 bases line up with TRBD1. Trimming cost V 2 bases and J 2 bases; bases outside gene matches: 2. This CDR3 is built from 15 residues. From germline, CDR1 is KGHDR and CDR2 SFDVKD. The CDR3: CATSDSGQGNYGYTF. The CDR3 nucleotides read TGTGCCACCAGTGATTCGGGACAGGGAAACTATGGCTACACCTTC.

The rearrangement uses TRBV7-2 and TRBJ1-6, with TRBD1 matching 8 bases. This CDR3 has 14 residues. The V and J ends lost 4 bases and 10 bases, in that order; junction bases with no gene match: 6. CDR1 and CDR2 from the germline V gene are SGHTA and FQGNSA. The CDR3 DNA sequence: TGTGCCAGCAGCTCTCGACAGGGGTCCTCACCCCTCCACTTT. Residues: CASSSRQGSSPLHF.

The chain uses TRBV30 and TRBJ2-1, with 7 bases fitting TRBD1. Germline V CDR1 and CDR2: GTSNPN, SVGIG (reference sequence). V lost 2 bases and J lost 12; bases outside the gene matches: 7. This CDR3 has 12 amino acids. In DNA form, the CDR3 reads TGTGCCTGGAGTTTACAGGGGCTCGGGCAGTTCTTC. It yields the protein CAWSLQGLGQFF.

The chain couples TRBV30 to TRBJ1-2; D perhaps matches TRBD1 (5 bases). Trimming pared 4 bases from V and 6 bases from J, leaving 12 bases between. Germline assignment: CDR1 GTSNPN and CDR2 SVGIG (reference sequence). The CDR3 spans 12 residues. CDR3 DNA sequence: TGTGCCTGGAAATTGGACAAGCATGGCTACACCTTC. Amino acids: CAWKLDKHGYTF.

This clone showed up just once. The chain combines TRBV29-1 with TRBJ2-1; possible D gene TRBD2, 6 bases. V shed 0 bases and J shed 0 bases, with 9 bases lying between them. CDR1 and CDR2 from the germline V gene are SQVTM and ANQGSEA. The CDR3 loop spans 15 amino acids. The DNA for the CDR3 is TGCAGCGTTGAAGACGGGAGAACCTCCTACAATGAGCAGTTCTTC. Its translation is CSVEDGRTSYNEQFF.

V and J are TRBV28 and TRBJ2-4; TRBD1 aligns across 9 bases. CDR3 size: 15 residues. Germline V gene lookup returns CDR1 MDHEN and CDR2 SYDVKM. V shed 4 bases, J shed 1 base, and the junction held 2 bases outside the gene matches. CDR3 bases: TGTGCCAGCAGTTCCGGGACAGGGGCCAAAAACATTCAGTACTTC. It specifies CASSSGTGAKNIQYF.

The chain uses TRBV28 and TRBJ1-6; 8 bases fit TRBD1. CDR3 length equals 15 residues. Germline V gives CDR1 MDHEN, CDR2 SYDVKM. J lost 6 bases, V lost 7 bases, and 8 bases had no gene match. CDR3 in DNA: TGTGCCAGCAATCCTGACAGGGGCTTTAATTCACCCCTCCACTTT. It yields the protein CASNPDRGFNSPLHF.

The chain recombines TRBV2 with TRBJ2-4; 10 bases are a match to TRBD1. The CDR3 is 14 residues long. CDR1 SNHLY and CDR2 FYNNEI come from the germline V gene. V was clipped by 8 bases and J by 7 bases; unmatched bases: 8. The CDR3 DNA sequence: TGTGCCAGCTGGGACAGGGGAGGTCGGAACATTCAGTACTTC. Translated, it gives CASWDRGGRNIQYF.

The V gene is TRBV4-3, the J gene TRBJ2-7, with D unclear. The CDR3 sequence is 13 residues long. Trimming took off 0 bases at V and 2 bases at J, with 5 bases between the two ends. Looked up from germline, CDR1 is LGHNA and CDR2 is YSLEER. CDR3 DNA sequence: TGCGCCAGCAGCCAAGATTTCGCCTACGAGCAGTACTTC. The encoded protein is CASSQDFAYEQYF.

The V and J genes are TRBV19 and TRBJ2-4, with TRBD1 matching 9 bases. The CDR3 runs 14 residues. Germline lookup yields CDR1 LNHDA and CDR2 SQIVND (reference sequence). The ends lost 5 bases at V and 1 base at J; junction bases unmatched: 0. The CDR3 coding sequence is TGTGCCAGTAGTGGGACAGGGGCCAAAAACATTCAGTACTTC. Translation: CASSGTGAKNIQYF.